This is a list of T cell receptor beta chains from one sample in a study of beta chain features in type 1 diabetes. Using immunoSEQ multiplex PCR, the repertoire was profiled, and TCRdb retains in-frame clones only, with some absent. Of under 130,000 clones in the sample, 28% are singletons; the top ten hold approximately 0.5%. Source material: central memory CD4+ T cells from blood. These receptors all come from a woman under 30 with type 1 diabetes. Each CDR3 is given with its conserved first and last residue. The D gene is left open where the match is weak. Expanded clones get a size class; other rows say once, few or many, or leave the size out.

>TRBJ2-3|-|TRBV11-1|-
CASSFQDYTDTQYF
TGTGCCAGCAGCTTCCAAGACTACACAGATACGCAGTATTTT
>TRBJ1-1|-|TRBV18|TRBD1
CASSPGQYNTEAFF
TGTGCCAGCTCACCGGGACAGTATAACACTGAAGCTTTCTTT
>TRBJ2-1|-|TRBV5-4|TRBD2
CASSQNPSGYDYNEQFF
TGCGCCAGCAGCCAAAACCCTAGCGGGTACGACTACAATGAGCAGTTCTTC
>TRBJ2-3|-|TRBV19|TRBD2
CASSIVGRASTDTQYF
TGTGCCAGTAGTATTGTCGGGAGGGCATCCACAGATACGCAGTATTTT
>TRBJ2-3|few|TRBV7-2|TRBD2
CASSLARGGRTSTDTQYF
TGTGCCAGCAGCTTAGCGCGCGGGGGGCGGACAAGCACAGATACGCAGTATTTT
>TRBJ1-2|few|TRBV2|-
CASSGQSNYGYTF
TGTGCCAGCAGTGGACAGTCTAACTATGGCTACACCTTC
>TRBJ2-2|-|TRBV19|-
CASKEGGLTGELFF
TGTGCCAGTAAGGAGGGGGGGCTCACCGGGGAGCTGTTTTTT
>TRBJ2-1|few|TRBV12-5|TRBD2
CASSSGGSHNEQFF
TGTGCTAGTTCCAGCGGGGGATCCCACAATGAGCAGTTCTTC
>TRBJ2-7|-|TRBV10-2|-
CASSGQGRGGEQYF
TGCGCCAGCAGTGGACAGGGGAGGGGGGGCGAGCAGTACTTC
>TRBJ2-3|few|TRBV5-4|-
CASSPGPGGTDTQYF
TGTGCCAGCAGCCCAGGACCAGGGGGCACAGATACGCAGTATTTT
>TRBJ2-7|few|TRBV9|TRBD1
CASSVEGQGAGEQYF
TGTGCCAGCAGCGTAGAGGGACAGGGGGCGGGCGAGCAGTACTTC
>TRBJ2-3|-|TRBV7-2|TRBD2
CASSPRLAGYTDTQYF
TGTGCCAGCAGTCCACGACTAGCGGGATACACAGATACGCAGTATTTT
>TRBJ1-2|-|TRBV18|-
CASSAGGNNYGYTF
TGTGCCAGCTCCGCGGGGGGGAACAACTATGGCTACACCTTC
>TRBJ2-7|-|TRBV11-1|-
CASSFGTWSYEQYF
TGTGCCAGCAGCTTCGGGACATGGTCCTACGAGCAGTACTTC
>TRBJ1-1|few|TRBV27|-
CASSIFRGAEAFF
TGTGCCAGCAGTATATTCAGGGGCGCTGAAGCTTTCTTT
>TRBJ2-1|few|TRBV9|TRBD2
CASSVAPAGGAYNEQFF
TGTGCCAGCAGCGTAGCCCCAGCGGGAGGGGCCTACAATGAGCAGTTCTTC
>TRBJ2-1|few|TRBV6-9|TRBD2
CASSYHCGGSSYNEQFF
TGTGCCAGCAGTTATCACTGCGGGGGGAGCTCCTACAATGAGCAGTTCTTC
>TRBJ1-4|-|TRBV2|TRBD1
CASSLQGATNEKLFF
TGTGCCAGCTCCCTACAGGGGGCAACTAATGAAAAACTGTTTTTT
>TRBJ2-2|few|TRBV11-2|TRBD2
CASSWTRRTGELFF
TGTGCCAGCAGCTGGACTAGAAGGACCGGGGAGCTGTTTTTT
>TRBJ2-6|few|TRBV5-1|-
CASSLAPLSQGSSGANVLTF
TGCGCCAGCAGCTTGGCCCCGTTATCCCAGGGGAGCTCTGGGGCCAACGTCCTGACTTTC
>TRBJ1-1|-|TRBV28|TRBD1
CASSSRAGGEEAFF
TGTGCCAGCAGTTCCCGCGCAGGGGGAGAGGAAGCTTTCTTT
>TRBJ2-5|-|TRBV2|-
CASGLTGVGETQYF
TGTGCCAGCGGGCTCACGGGAGTGGGAGAGACCCAGTACTTC
>TRBJ2-1|-|TRBV4-3|TRBD2
CASSRAGTSGSLGQFF
TGCGCCAGCAGCCGAGCTGGGACTAGCGGGAGTCTGGGGCAGTTCTTC
>TRBJ1-4|once|TRBV7-9|TRBD1
CASSPGTGNEKLFF
TGTGCCAGCAGCCCCGGGACAGGGAATGAAAAACTGTTTTTT
>TRBJ2-2|-|TRBV7-9|-
CASSFQSFTGELFF
TGTGCCAGCAGCTTCCAGTCATTCACCGGGGAGCTGTTTTTT
>TRBJ1-4|-|TRBV5-5|-
CASSPFDRSTNEKLFF
TGTGCCAGCAGCCCATTCGACAGGTCAACTAATGAAAAACTGTTTTTT
>TRBJ1-2|once|TRBV19|-
CASSISSLYPSGYTF
TGTGCCAGTAGTATTAGTAGCCTCTATCCCTCTGGCTACACCTTC
>TRBJ2-5|once|TRBV18|-
CASSPPGHPQETQYF
TGTGCCAGCTCACCTCCGGGACATCCCCAAGAGACCCAGTACTTC
>TRBJ2-1|few|TRBV5-5|TRBD2
CASSPSSGRAYEQFF
TGTGCCAGCAGCCCCTCTAGCGGGAGGGCCTATGAGCAGTTCTTC
>TRBJ1-1|few|TRBV15|-
CATSRTLREAFF
TGTGCCACCAGCAGAACCCTCCGGGAAGCTTTCTTT
>TRBJ1-1|-|TRBV6-1|TRBD1
CASSNRDRGRAAFF
TGTGCCAGCAGTAACCGGGACAGGGGCCGCGCGGCTTTCTTT
>TRBJ2-5|few|TRBV18|-
CASSGGQLQETQYF
TGTGCCAGCTCTGGGGGCCAGCTACAAGAGACCCAGTACTTC
>TRBJ2-2|-|TRBV10-1|TRBD2
CASSESDSGRANTGELFF
TGCGCCAGCAGTGAGTCCGATAGCGGGAGGGCGAACACCGGGGAGCTGTTTTTT
>TRBJ1-2|few|TRBV10-3|TRBD1
CAISPGTGLTGYTF
TGTGCCATCAGTCCCGGGACAGGGCTCACTGGCTACACCTTC
>TRBJ1-1|few|TRBV5-4|-
CASSRSNYRATEAFF
TGTGCCAGCAGCAGAAGCAATTACAGGGCCACTGAAGCTTTCTTT
>TRBJ2-2|few|TRBV7-2|-
CASSSDTGELFF
TGTGCCAGCAGCTCAGACACCGGGGAGCTGTTTTTT
>TRBJ2-2|-|TRBV15|TRBD2
CATSRPPQSGLAGGTGELFF
TGTGCCACCAGCAGACCACCTCAATCGGGACTAGCGGGAGGCACCGGGGAGCTGTTTTTT